The clone carrying this TCR beta chain occurred many times. Antigen unknown. The sample is drawn from a study of glioma-infiltrating T cells. The study's findings and limits: Above-expected tissue-blood divergence occurred in all gliomas, most in low-grade ones.

Using RNA template, CDR3s of TCR alpha and beta were amplified with iRepertoire arm-PCR. TCRdb itself ran the multiplex PCR reads through MiXCR, one entry per CDR3 protein. The data contain approximately 120,000 distinct CDR3 sequences, roughly 23% of them singletons. The CDR3 extends over 14 amino acids. Germline-derived CDR1 and CDR2 are SGHTA and FQGNSA. V was clipped by 1 base and J by 6 bases, with 11 bases between them. This TCR derives from a human donor with low-grade glioma or glioblastoma, undergoing nonglioma brain surgery, or in good health (not recorded which). This sequence joins TRBV7-2 and TRBJ2-3; D is uncertain. The sequencing sample was made of glioma tissue, nonneoplastic brain tissue, or PBMCs (not recorded which). CDR3 sequence: CASSLGPPPDTQYF. CDR3 coding DNA: TGTGCCAGCAGCTTAGGGCCACCACCCGATACGCAGTATTTT.